The 25 T cell receptor beta chains given below trace back to one sample, sequenced in a study of blood T cell repertoires in COVID-19. Data came from immunoSEQ multiplex PCR; TCRdb stores just in-frame clones and leaves some out. The table has approximately 40,000 clones, 87% seen once. The sample was peripheral blood. The receptors derive from a man aged 60 to 75 with COVID-19, enrolled during active disease.

The chain has TRBV4-2 and TRBJ2-7, with 11 bases aligning to TRBD2. There are 16 residues in the CDR3. With V trimmed by 1 base and J by 6 bases, 8 bases remained unmatched. Germline V CDR1 and CDR2: LGHNA, YNFKEQ. CDR3 residues: CASSQVPSGRLSEQYF. The CDR3 bases are TGTGCCAGCAGCCAAGTGCCTAGCGGGAGGTTGAGCGAGCAGTACTTC.

The genes are TRBV5-1 and TRBJ1-1; no reliable D call. Germline V lookup: CDR1 SGHRS, CDR2 YFSETQ. The CDR3 is 13 residues long. Trimming pared 0 bases from V and 2 bases from J, leaving 5 bases between. This CDR3 is CASSLAGNTEAFF. The CDR3 DNA sequence: TGCGCCAGCAGCTTGGCGGGTAACACTGAAGCTTTCTTT.

The chain recombines TRBV5-6 with TRBJ2-7; the D gene is possibly TRBD2 (6 bases). The CDR3 contains 14 residues. Germline CDR1 and CDR2: SGHDT and YYEEEE. The germline V and J ends were trimmed by 4 bases and 6 bases, with 17 bases remaining between them. CDR3 bases: TGTGCCAGCAGCACCGGGACTCCTGGGGGCGAGCAGTACTTC. Translating gives CASSTGTPGGEQYF.

The chain is built from TRBV6-5 and TRBJ1-2; no reliable D call. CDR1 and CDR2 from the germline V gene are MNHEY and SVGAGI. This CDR3 is built from 14 residues. V dropped 6 bases and J dropped 4 bases, with 15 bases sitting between them. Written as DNA, the CDR3 is TGTGCCAGCAGCTCTATAAAGAATCTCTATGGCTACACCTTC. Translated, it gives CASSSIKNLYGYTF.

This chain uses TRBV19 with TRBJ1-4; no definite D call. Trimming removed 6 bases from V and 4 bases from J, with 15 bases in between. The CDR3 runs to 15 residues. CDR1 and CDR2 (germline): LNHDA, SQIVND (reference sequence). Written as DNA, the CDR3 is TGTGCCAGTAGGGGATCCGGGGAGATTAATGAAAAACTGTTTTTT. Translation: CASRGSGEINEKLFF.

This chain links TRBV18 with TRBJ1-5; 9 bases are shared with TRBD1. The CDR3 sequence is 14 residues long. J was trimmed by 4 bases and V by 3 bases; bases with no gene match: 1. Germline assignment: CDR1 KGHSH and CDR2 LQKENI. CDR3 in amino acids: CASSPGQGNQPQHF. CDR3 nucleotides: TGTGCCAGCTCACCGGGACAGGGTAATCAGCCCCAGCATTTT. The whole variable domain, filled in from reference TRBV18 and TRBJ1-5, reads NAGVMQNPRHLVRRRGQEARLRCSPMKGHSHVYWYRQLPEEGLKFMVYLQKENIIDESGMPKERFSAEFPKEGPSILRIQQVVRGDSAAYFCASSPGQGNQPQHFGDGTRLSIL.

The rearrangement joins TRBV19 to TRBJ1-2, with 7 nucleotides matching TRBD1. Looked up from germline, CDR1 is LNHDA and CDR2 is SQIVND (reference sequence). Trimming took 3 bases from V and 4 from J; bases not matched to a gene: 5. The CDR3 is 14 amino acids. The CDR3 loop reads CASSIEGASYGYTF. DNA for the CDR3: TGTGCCAGTAGTATCGAGGGGGCGTCCTATGGCTACACCTTC.

This chain joins TRBV29-1 and TRBJ2-7, with a possible D match to TRBD2 (5 bases). From germline, CDR1 is SQVTM and CDR2 ANQGSEA. V was clipped by 7 bases and J by 0 bases, with 10 bases between them. This CDR3 is 12 amino acids long. In DNA, the CDR3 is TGCAGCGCCACCGGGAACTCCTACGAGCAGTACTTC. Translated: CSATGNSYEQYF.

The chain's CDR3 is CASISFTGELFF. CDR3 DNA: TGTGCCAGCATTAGTTTTACCGGGGAGCTGTTTTTT. The V call is TRBV28, the J call TRBJ2-2, with unresolved D. CDR3 length: 12 amino acids. Germline V gene sequence: CDR1 MDHEN, CDR2 SYDVKM. V lost 7 bases and J lost 5, with 8 bases in between.

This clone was detected a few times. The V and J genes are TRBV5-8 and TRBJ1-5; TRBD1 is a possible D gene (5 bases). Trimming removed 7 bases from V and 10 bases from J, with 15 bases in between. The CDR3 has 12 amino acids. From germline, CDR1 is SGHTS and CDR2 YDEGEE. CDR3 loop: CASSLGWGPQHF. The DNA of the CDR3 is TGTGCCAGCTCCTTGGGTTGGGGCCCCCAGCATTTT.

V gene TRBV11-2 combines with J gene TRBJ2-5; 11 bases match TRBD2. In germline, CDR1 is SGHAT, CDR2 FQNNGV. With V trimmed by 1 base and J by 5 bases, 12 bases remained unmatched. This CDR3 comprises 18 residues. This CDR3 reads CASSLGWIGTSGTETQYF. The CDR3, as DNA: TGTGCCAGCAGCTTAGGATGGATAGGGACTAGCGGAACGGAGACCCAGTACTTC.

V is TRBV10-3 and J is TRBJ2-7; 8 nucleotides match TRBD1. This CDR3 comprises 13 residues. After removal of 4 bases from V and 5 bases from J, the junction contained 4 bases not matched to a gene. Germline V gives CDR1 ENHRY, CDR2 SYGVKD. CDR3 DNA sequence: TGTGCCATCAGTGTCAGGGGGCAGGACGAGCAGTACTTC. This codes for CAISVRGQDEQYF.

This clone was detected only once. V and J are TRBV4-3 and TRBJ2-1, with 9 positions matching TRBD2. Germline V lookup: CDR1 LGHNA, CDR2 YSLEER. V shed 3 bases and J 4 bases; nucleotides not matched to a gene: 4. This CDR3 has 15 amino acids. In DNA form, the CDR3 reads TGCGCCAGCAGCCACGGCCTAGCGGGGTACAATGAGCAGTTCTTC. This encodes CASSHGLAGYNEQFF.

Relative to its sample, this clone is medium-sized (0.01 to 0.1%). The gene calls are TRBV4-3 and TRBJ1-2, with D possibly being TRBD1 (6 bases). Germline CDR1 and CDR2: LGHNA and YSLEER. The CDR3 loop spans 15 amino acids. Trimming pared 2 bases from V and 4 bases from J, leaving 14 bases between. Here the CDR3 reads CASSQNRASGYGYTF. CDR3 DNA: TGCGCCAGCAGCCAAAACAGGGCGTCGGGCTATGGCTACACCTTC.

V gene TRBV7-2 combines with J gene TRBJ2-7; 8 bases agree with TRBD1. The CDR3 runs to 15 residues. V lost 5 bases and J lost 6; bases outside the gene matches: 12. In germline, CDR1 is SGHTA, CDR2 FQGNSA. CDR3 sequence (DNA): TGTGCCAGCAGCGAACAGCAGGGGGCCGGTCCCGAGCAGTACTTC. Its translation: CASSEQQGAGPEQYF.

The J gene is TRBJ2-5, the V gene TRBV19; 8 positions match TRBD1. The CDR3 has 14 amino acids. Germline values: CDR1 LNHDA, CDR2 SQIVND (reference sequence). The J segment lost 1 base and the V segment lost 5 bases, leaving 3 bases of the junction unmatched. The CDR3, as DNA: TGTGCCAGTAGTGCCGACAGGGGCCAAGAGACCCAGTACTTC. This gives the protein CASSADRGQETQYF. Drawing the rest from reference TRBV19 and TRBJ2-5, the complete variable domain is DGGITQSPKYLFRKEGQNVTLSCEQNLNHDAMYWYRQDPGQGLRLIYYSQIVNDFQKGDIAEGYSVSREKKESFPLTVTSAQKNPTAFYLCASSADRGQETQYFGPGTRLLVL.

The gene calls are TRBV4-3 and TRBJ2-2, with 9 bases fitting TRBD2. CDR3 length: 16 residues. V lost 0 bases to trimming and J lost 7 bases; unmatched junction nucleotides: 6. Germline V gives CDR1 LGHNA, CDR2 YSLEER. The CDR3 region is CASSQEDLAGYGELFF. The CDR3 nucleotides read TGCGCCAGCAGCCAAGAGGACCTAGCGGGGTACGGGGAGCTGTTTTTT.

This clone appeared a single time. The CDR3 reads CASSVDPASGGALGEQFF. The CDR3 coding sequence is TGTGCCAGCAGCGTAGATCCGGCTAGCGGGGGGGCTTTGGGTGAGCAGTTCTTC. This chain links TRBV9 with TRBJ2-1, with 12 bases that match TRBD2. The germline V gene encodes CDR1 SGDLS and CDR2 YYNGEE. V was pared by 0 bases and J by 9 bases, with 13 bases of the junction left unmatched. The CDR3 length is 18 residues.

The gene calls are TRBV18 and TRBJ2-6, with 8 bases aligning to TRBD1. This CDR3 has 18 residues. Germline assignment: CDR1 KGHSH and CDR2 LQKENI. With 3 bases clipped from V and 0 bases from J, the junction kept 7 bases outside the gene matches. The CDR3 nucleotides read TGTGCCAGCTCACCTAAACAGGGGGTTCCCTCTGGGGCCAACGTCCTGACTTTC. Residues: CASSPKQGVPSGANVLTF.

The J gene is TRBJ2-7, the V gene TRBV11-2; 11 nucleotides line up with TRBD2. The CDR3 is made up of 19 amino acids. Germline CDR1 and CDR2: SGHAT and FQNNGV. The ends lost 2 bases at V and 0 bases at J; junction bases unmatched: 12. The CDR3 sequence is CASSLTGLAGGKSSYEQYF. The DNA for the CDR3 is TGTGCCAGCAGCTTAACCGGGCTAGCGGGAGGAAAGAGCTCCTACGAGCAGTACTTC.

The chain is built from TRBV7-2 and TRBJ2-7, with 11 nucleotides matching TRBD2. The CDR3 length is 14 residues. With V trimmed by 5 bases and J by 1 base, 1 base remained unmatched. CDR1 and CDR2 (germline): SGHTA, FQGNSA. Written as DNA, the CDR3 is TGTGCCAGCAGCCCTAGCGGGAGGTCCTACGAGCAGTACTTC. It yields the protein CASSPSGRSYEQYF.

V and J are TRBV5-4 and TRBJ2-7; 9 bases line up with TRBD2. The CDR3 is 14 amino acids. The trim removed 0 bases at V and 6 bases at J, leaving 4 bases unmatched. CDR1 and CDR2 from the germline V gene are SGHNT and YYREEE (reference sequence). In nucleotides, the CDR3 is TGTGCCAGCAGCTTGGAGCGGGAGGCCCCCGAGCAGTACTTC. It specifies CASSLEREAPEQYF.

The chain has TRBV6-1 and TRBJ1-2; D might be TRBD1 (6 bases). Germline CDR1 is MNHNS and CDR2 is SASEGT. Trimming left V 3 bases short and J 6 bases short, with 17 bases between. The CDR3 is 15 amino acids. The chain's CDR3 is CASSELFAQGNGYTF. The CDR3 DNA follows: TGTGCCAGCAGTGAGCTTTTTGCCCAGGGGAATGGCTACACCTTC.

This clone was recorded once. The CDR3 DNA is TGTGCCAGCTCACATTCGAGGCCGAGCTCCTACAATGAGCAGTTCTTC. Amino acid sequence: CASSHSRPSSYNEQFF. The gene calls are TRBV18 and TRBJ2-1; D unclear. The length of the CDR3 is 16 residues. Trimming stripped 4 bases from V and 0 bases from J, with 13 bases between. The germline V gene encodes CDR1 KGHSH and CDR2 LQKENI.

This clone was recorded once. The chain recombines TRBV18 with TRBJ1-1; D is unclear. The germline V gene encodes CDR1 KGHSH and CDR2 LQKENI. The CDR3 has 16 amino acids. Trimming took 6 bases from V and 0 from J, leaving 17 bases between them. CDR3 in DNA: TGTGCCAGCTCTCCCCCACCGCCGGGTATGAACACTGAAGCTTTCTTT. Translation gives CASSPPPPGMNTEAFF.